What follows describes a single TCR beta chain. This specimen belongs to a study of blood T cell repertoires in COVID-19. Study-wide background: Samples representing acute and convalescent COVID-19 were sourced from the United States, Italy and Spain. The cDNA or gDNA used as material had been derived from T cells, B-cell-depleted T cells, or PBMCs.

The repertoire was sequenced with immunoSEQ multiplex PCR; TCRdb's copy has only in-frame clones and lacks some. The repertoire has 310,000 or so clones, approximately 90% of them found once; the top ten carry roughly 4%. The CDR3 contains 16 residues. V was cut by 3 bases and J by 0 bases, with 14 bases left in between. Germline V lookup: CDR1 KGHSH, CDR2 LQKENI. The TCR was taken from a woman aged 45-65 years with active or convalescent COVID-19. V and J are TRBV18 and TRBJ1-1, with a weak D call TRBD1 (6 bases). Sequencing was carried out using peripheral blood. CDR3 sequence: CASSPQQGTLNTEAFF. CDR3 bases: TGTGCCAGCTCACCGCAACAGGGAACCTTGAACACTGAAGCTTTCTTT.